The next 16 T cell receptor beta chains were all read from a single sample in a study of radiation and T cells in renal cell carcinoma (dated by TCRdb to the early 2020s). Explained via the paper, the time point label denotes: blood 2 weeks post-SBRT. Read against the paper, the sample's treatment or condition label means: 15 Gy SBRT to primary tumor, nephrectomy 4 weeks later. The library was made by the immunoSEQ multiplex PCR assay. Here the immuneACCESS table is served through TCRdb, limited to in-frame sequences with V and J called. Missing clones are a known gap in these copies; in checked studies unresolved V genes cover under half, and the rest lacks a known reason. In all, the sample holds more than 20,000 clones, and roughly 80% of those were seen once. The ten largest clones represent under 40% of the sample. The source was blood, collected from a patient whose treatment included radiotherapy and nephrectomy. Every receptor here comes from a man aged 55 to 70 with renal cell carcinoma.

Here the CDR3 DNA reads TGTGCCAGCAGCTTCACCCAGAGGGAGACCCAGTACTTC. Translated: CASSFTQRETQYF. The chain couples TRBV7-2 to TRBJ2-5, with unresolved D. In germline, CDR1 is SGHTA, CDR2 FQGNSA. This CDR3 has 13 amino acids. The germline V and J ends were trimmed by 3 bases and 5 bases, with 10 bases remaining between them.

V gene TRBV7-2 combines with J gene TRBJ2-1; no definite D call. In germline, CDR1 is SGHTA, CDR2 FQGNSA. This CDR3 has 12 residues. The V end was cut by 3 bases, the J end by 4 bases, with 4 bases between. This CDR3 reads CASSFSYNEQFF. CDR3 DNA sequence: TGTGCCAGCAGCTTCAGTTACAATGAGCAGTTCTTC.

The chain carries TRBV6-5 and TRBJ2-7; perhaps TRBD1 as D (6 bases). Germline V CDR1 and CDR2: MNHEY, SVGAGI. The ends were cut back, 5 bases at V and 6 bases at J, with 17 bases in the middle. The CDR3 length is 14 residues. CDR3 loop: CASSTATTGFEQYF. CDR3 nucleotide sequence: TGTGCCAGCAGTACAGCCACAACAGGGTTCGAGCAGTACTTC.

The DNA of the CDR3 is TGTGCCAGCAGCCGGACAGGAGCCAGGAATCAGCCCCAGCATTTT. It is translated as CASSRTGARNQPQHF. This chain links TRBV16 with TRBJ1-5; 7 bases fit TRBD1. Germline loops: CDR1 KGHSY, CDR2 FQNENV. J gave up 4 bases and V 4 bases, and 7 bases lay outside the gene matches. The CDR3 has 15 residues.

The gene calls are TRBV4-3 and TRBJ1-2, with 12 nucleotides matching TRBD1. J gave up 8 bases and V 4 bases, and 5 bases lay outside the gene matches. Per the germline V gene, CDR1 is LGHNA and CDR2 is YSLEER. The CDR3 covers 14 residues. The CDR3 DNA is TGCGCCAGCAGCCGGGGACAGGGGGCGCGCGGCTACACCTTC. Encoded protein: CASSRGQGARGYTF.

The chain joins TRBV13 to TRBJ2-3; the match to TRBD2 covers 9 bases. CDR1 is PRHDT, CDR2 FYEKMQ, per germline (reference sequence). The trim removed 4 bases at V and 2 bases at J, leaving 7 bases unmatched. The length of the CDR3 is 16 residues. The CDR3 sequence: CASSSLTSGDTDTQYF. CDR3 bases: TGTGCCAGCAGCTCCCTGACTAGCGGTGACACAGATACGCAGTATTTT. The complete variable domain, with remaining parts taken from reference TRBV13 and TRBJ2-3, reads AAGVIQSPRHLIKEKRETATLKCYPIPRHDTVYWYQQGPGQDPQFLISFYEKMQSDKGSIPDRFSAQQFSDYHSELNMSSLELGDSALYFCASSSLTSGDTDTQYFGPGTRLTVL.

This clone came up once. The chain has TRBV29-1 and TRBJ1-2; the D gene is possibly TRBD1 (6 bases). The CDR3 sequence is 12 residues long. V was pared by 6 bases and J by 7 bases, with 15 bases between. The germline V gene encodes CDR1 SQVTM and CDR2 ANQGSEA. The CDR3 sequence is CSVRAGVSGYTF. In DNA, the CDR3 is TGCAGCGTGAGAGCAGGGGTATCTGGCTACACCTTC.

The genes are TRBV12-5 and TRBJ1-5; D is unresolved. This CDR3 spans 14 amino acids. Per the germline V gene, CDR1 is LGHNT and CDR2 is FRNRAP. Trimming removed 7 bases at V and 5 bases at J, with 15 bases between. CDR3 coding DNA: TGTGCTAGTGCTCTATGGGATTCCGATCAGCCCCAGCATTTT. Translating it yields CASALWDSDQPQHF.

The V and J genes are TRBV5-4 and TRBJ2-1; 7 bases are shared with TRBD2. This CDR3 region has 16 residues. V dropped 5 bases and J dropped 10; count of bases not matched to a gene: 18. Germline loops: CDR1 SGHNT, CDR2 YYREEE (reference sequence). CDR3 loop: CASSLLVTSRLGEQFF. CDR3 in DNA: TGTGCCAGCAGTCTGCTAGTGACTAGCCGGCTTGGAGAGCAGTTCTTC.

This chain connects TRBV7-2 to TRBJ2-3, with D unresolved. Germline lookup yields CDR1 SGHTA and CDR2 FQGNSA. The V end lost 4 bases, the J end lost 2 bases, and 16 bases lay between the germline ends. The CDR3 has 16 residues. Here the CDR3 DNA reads TGTGCCAGCAGCTACGGACCGCCCGGGTCCACAGATACGCAGTATTTT. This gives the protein CASSYGPPGSTDTQYF.

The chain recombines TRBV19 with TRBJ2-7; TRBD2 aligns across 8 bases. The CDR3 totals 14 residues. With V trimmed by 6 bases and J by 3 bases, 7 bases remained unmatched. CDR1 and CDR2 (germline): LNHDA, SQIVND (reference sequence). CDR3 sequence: CASSRTSHLYEQYF. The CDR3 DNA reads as TGTGCCAGTAGCCGGACTAGCCACCTCTACGAGCAGTACTTC.

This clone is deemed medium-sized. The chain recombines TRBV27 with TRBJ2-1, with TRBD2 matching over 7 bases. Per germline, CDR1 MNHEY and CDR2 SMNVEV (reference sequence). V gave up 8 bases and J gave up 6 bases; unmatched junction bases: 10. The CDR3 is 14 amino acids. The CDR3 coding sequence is TGTGCCAGCGGCCGGTACGAGCGGGGCAATGAGCAGTTCTTC. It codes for CASGRYERGNEQFF.

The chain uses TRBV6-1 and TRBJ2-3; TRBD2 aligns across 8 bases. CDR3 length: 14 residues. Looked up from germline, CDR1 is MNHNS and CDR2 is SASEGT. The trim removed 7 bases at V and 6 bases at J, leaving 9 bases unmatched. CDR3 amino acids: CASKLAGLMDTQYF. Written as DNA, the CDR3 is TGTGCCAGCAAGCTAGCGGGCCTGATGGATACGCAGTATTTT.

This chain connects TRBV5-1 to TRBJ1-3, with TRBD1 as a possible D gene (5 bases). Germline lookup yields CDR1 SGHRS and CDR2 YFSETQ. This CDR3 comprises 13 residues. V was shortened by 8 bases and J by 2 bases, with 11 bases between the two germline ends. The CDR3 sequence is CARGRGTGNTIYF. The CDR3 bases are TGCGCCAGGGGGAGGGGAACTGGAAACACCATATATTTT.

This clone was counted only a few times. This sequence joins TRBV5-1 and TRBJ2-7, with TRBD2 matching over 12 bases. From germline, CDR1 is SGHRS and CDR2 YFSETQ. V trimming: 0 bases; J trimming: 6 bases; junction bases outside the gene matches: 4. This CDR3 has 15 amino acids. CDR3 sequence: CASSLEASGRGEQYF. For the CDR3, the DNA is TGCGCCAGCAGCTTGGAGGCTAGCGGGAGGGGCGAGCAGTACTTC.

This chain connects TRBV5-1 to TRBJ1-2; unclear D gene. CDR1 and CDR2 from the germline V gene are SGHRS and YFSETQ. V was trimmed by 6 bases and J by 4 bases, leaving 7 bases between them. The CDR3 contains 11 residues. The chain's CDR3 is CASTESYGYTF. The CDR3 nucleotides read TGCGCCAGCACCGAAAGCTATGGCTACACCTTC.